Presented here are 18 T cell receptor beta chains from one specimen sequenced in a study of identical twins. Using its own MiXCR run on the 5' RACE reads, TCRdb lists one record per CDR3 protein. The data show some 630,000 distinct CDR3 sequences, with just over 7% seen just once and 1.6% held by the top ten. Separately, the same data were catalogued under a study of yellow fever vaccine responses in identical twins.

Sequencing input: PBMCs. These receptors were obtained from a woman under 30 in good health.

This clonotype has just a few counts. The chain joins TRBV7-9 to TRBJ2-3, with TRBD1 matching over 9 bases. The trim removed 0 bases at V and 5 bases at J, leaving 6 bases unmatched. The CDR3 length is 16 residues. Germline CDR1 and CDR2: SEHNR and FQNEAQ (reference sequence). CDR3 residues: CASSLAAGTGQDTQYF. CDR3 nucleotide sequence: TGTGCCAGCAGCTTAGCGGCCGGGACAGGGCAAGATACGCAGTATTTT. Based on the CDR3 plus reference TRBV7-9 and TRBJ2-3, the full variable domain is DTGVSQNPRHKITKRGQNVTFRCDPISEHNRLYWYRQTLGQGPEFLTYFQNEAQLEKSRLLSDRFSAERPKGSFSTLEIQRTEQGDSAMYLCASSLAAGTGQDTQYFGPGTRLTVL.

J is TRBJ2-1 and V is TRBV29-1; D could derive from TRBD1 or TRBD2 (6 bases each). The CDR3 extends over 16 amino acids. Germline V gene sequence: CDR1 SQVTM, CDR2 ANQGSEA. V was clipped by 4 bases and J by 6 bases, with 22 bases between them. The CDR3 region has the DNA TGCAGCGTTGGAGGAGGGGGTCTCTCCGGTTTCAATGAGCAGTTCTTC. Translated, it gives CSVGGGGLSGFNEQFF.

The CDR3, as DNA: TGTGCCAGTAGGGAACGGGGGCTGGTGAGCGGGGAGCTGTTTTTT. This codes for CASRERGLVSGELFF. The chain couples TRBV19 to TRBJ2-2; tentatively, D is TRBD1 or TRBD2 (6 bases each). There are 15 residues in the CDR3. V was shortened by 6 bases and J by 7 bases, with 18 bases between the two germline ends. Germline values: CDR1 LNHDA, CDR2 SQIVND (reference sequence).

This clonotype was seen a few times. The chain recombines TRBV5-1 with TRBJ2-3; 14 bases align to TRBD2. This CDR3 contains 17 residues. Germline V gene lookup returns CDR1 SGHRS and CDR2 YFSETQ. After removal of 0 bases from V and 5 bases from J, the junction contained 5 bases not matched to a gene. The CDR3 is CASSLGTSGRSQDTQYF. CDR3 DNA sequence: TGCGCCAGCAGCTTGGGGACTAGCGGGAGGTCGCAAGATACGCAGTATTTT.

CDR3 bases: TGTGCCAGCAGCCCAAGGACAGGGGGCATGAATGAGCAGTTCTTC. This translates into CASSPRTGGMNEQFF. The rearrangement joins TRBV7-8 to TRBJ2-1; 11 positions agree with TRBD1. The V segment lost 5 bases and the J segment 7 bases; nucleotides outside the gene matches: 7. This CDR3 is 15 amino acids long. CDR1 and CDR2 from the germline V gene are SGHVS and FQNEAQ. Full variable domain (rest looked up from reference TRBV7-8 and TRBJ2-1): GAGVSQSPRYKVAKRGQDVALRCDPISGHVSLFWYQQALGQGPEFLTYFQNEAQLDKSGLPSDRFFAERPEGSVSTLKIQRTQQEDSAVYLCASSPRTGGMNEQFFGPGTRLTVL.

This clonotype was seen a few times. The chain links TRBV15 to TRBJ1-3; tentatively, D is TRBD1 (5 bases). In germline, CDR1 is LNHNV, CDR2 YYDKDF (reference sequence). The CDR3 consists of 13 residues. Trimming shortened V by 6 bases and J by 3 bases, and 9 bases separated the two germline ends. CDR3 loop: CATRQVGGNTIYF. CDR3 sequence (DNA): TGTGCCACCAGACAGGTCGGTGGAAACACCATATATTTT.

This clonotype was recorded many times. The V and J genes are TRBV6-1 and TRBJ2-3, with D tentatively TRBD1 (6 bases). The CDR3 length is 14 residues. Per the germline V gene, CDR1 is MNHNS and CDR2 is SASEGT. The V end was cut by 6 bases, the J end by 3 bases, with 13 bases between. The chain's CDR3 is CASRRVGGTDTQYF. CDR3 nucleotides: TGTGCCAGCAGAAGGGTAGGGGGTACAGATACGCAGTATTTT.

This clonotype was counted at least ten times. The rearrangement uses TRBV6-5 and TRBJ1-5; D call uncertain. V was clipped by 3 bases and J by 3 bases, with 6 bases between them. Germline CDR1 reads MNHEY; CDR2 reads SVGAGI. CDR3 size: 13 residues. The chain's CDR3 is CASSYNPNQPQHF. In DNA, the CDR3 is TGTGCCAGCAGTTATAACCCCAATCAGCCCCAGCATTTT.

The J gene is TRBJ1-5, the V gene TRBV6-1, with 7 bases aligning to TRBD1. This CDR3 contains 15 residues. Germline trimming cut 1 base from V and 1 base from J; bases unmatched to any gene: 1. The germline CDR1 and CDR2 sequences are MNHNS and SASEGT. The CDR3 is CASSEETGSNQPQHF. Written as DNA, the CDR3 is TGTGCCAGCAGTGAAGAGACAGGGAGCAATCAGCCCCAGCATTTT.

V gene TRBV7-9 combines with J gene TRBJ1-1; the D is unclear. V was pared by 7 bases and J by 1 base, with 10 bases between. The germline CDR1 and CDR2 sequences are SEHNR and FQNEAQ (reference sequence). The CDR3 spans 13 residues. This CDR3 reads CASTIAGNTEAFF. The CDR3 DNA follows: TGTGCCAGCACCATCGCCGGGAACACTGAAGCTTTCTTT.

The chain employs TRBV5-6 and TRBJ2-5, with D possibly matching TRBD1 (6 bases). The germline CDR1 and CDR2 sequences are SGHDT and YYEEEE. Trimming cost V 2 bases and J 4 bases, with 18 bases left between them. The CDR3 totals 16 residues. In DNA form, the CDR3 reads TGTGCCAGCAGCTTAGTGGGGGCCTCGAGGGGAGAGACCCAGTACTTC. It specifies CASSLVGASRGETQYF.

This clonotype was seen only a few times. The chain has TRBV15 and TRBJ2-1; unclear D gene. V was trimmed by 1 base and J by 7 bases, leaving 8 bases between them. CDR1 is LNHNV and CDR2 is YYDKDF in the germline V gene (reference sequence). The CDR3 spans 13 residues. CDR3 sequence: CATSRGLGNEQFF. The CDR3 DNA reads TGTGCCACCAGCAGAGGTTTGGGGAATGAGCAGTTCTTC.

A note on this clonotype: One end of the junction is discordant with germline, which a read error may explain. This chain uses TRBV20-1 with TRBJ2-3; no clear D gene. The germline gives CDR1 DFQATT, CDR2 SNEGSKA (reference sequence). This CDR3 has 13 amino acids. The CDR3 here is CSARGESTDTLYF. CDR3 sequence (DNA): TGCAGTGCTAGAGGCGAGAGCACAGATACGCTGTATTTT.

The CDR3: CASSPRGLYEQYF. In nucleotides, the CDR3 is TGTGCCAGCAGCCCAAGGGGTCTCTACGAGCAGTACTTC. The chain links TRBV11-3 to TRBJ2-7; perhaps TRBD1 as D (5 bases). Germline-derived CDR1 and CDR2 are SGHNT and YENEEA. V was shortened by 5 bases and J by 3 bases, with 11 bases between the two germline ends. This CDR3 has 13 amino acids.

This clonotype has ten or more counts. The chain carries TRBV6-1 and TRBJ2-1, with D uncertain. CDR1 MNHNS and CDR2 SASEGT come from the germline V gene. This CDR3 is 16 amino acids long. The V and J ends lost 6 bases and 5 bases respectively, with 20 bases between them. The CDR3, as DNA: TGTGCCAGCAGCCACCCCAAATTTCGGAACCACAATGAGCAGTTCTTC. Its translation: CASSHPKFRNHNEQFF.

This clonotype was counted between two and nine times. The chain combines TRBV27 with TRBJ2-1, with 7 bases that match TRBD1. This CDR3 is 16 amino acids long. Germline CDR1 reads MNHEY; CDR2 reads SMNVEV (reference sequence). V trimming: 5 bases; J trimming: 2 bases; junction bases outside the gene matches: 9. CDR3 residues: CASSALTGAAYNEQFF. The CDR3, as DNA: TGTGCCAGCAGTGCCTTAACAGGGGCGGCCTACAATGAGCAGTTCTTC.

The chain recombines TRBV28 with TRBJ2-7, with D perhaps matching TRBD1 (6 bases). The germline V gene has CDR1 MDHEN and CDR2 SYDVKM. With 4 bases removed from V and 2 bases from J, the gap between germline ends came to 15 bases. CDR3 size: 15 residues. CDR3 protein: CASSSPYRAPYEQYF. The DNA for the CDR3 is TGTGCCAGCAGTTCCCCCTACAGGGCCCCCTACGAGCAGTACTTC.

In its sample, this clonotype was seen many times. The chain employs TRBV3-1 and TRBJ2-1, with D maybe TRBD1 (5 bases). The germline V gene has CDR1 LGHDT and CDR2 YNNKEL (reference sequence). CDR3 size: 13 residues. V was pared by 1 base and J by 11 bases, with 12 bases between. CDR3 bases: TGTGCCAGCAGCCAAGGCGACAGCCACCAGCAGTTCTTC. Translated: CASSQGDSHQQFF.